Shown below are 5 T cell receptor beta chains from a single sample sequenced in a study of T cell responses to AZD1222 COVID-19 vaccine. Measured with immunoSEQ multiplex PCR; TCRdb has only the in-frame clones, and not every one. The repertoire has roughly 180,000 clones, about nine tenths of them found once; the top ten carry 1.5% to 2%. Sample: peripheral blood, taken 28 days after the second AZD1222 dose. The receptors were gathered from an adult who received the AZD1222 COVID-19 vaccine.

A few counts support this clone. The CDR3 spells CASSQEDPRGGSGNTIYF. The DNA for the CDR3 is TGCGCCAGCAGCCAAGAGGATCCGAGGGGGGGCTCTGGAAACACCATATATTTT. J is TRBJ1-3 and V is TRBV4-1; D is possibly TRBD1 (6 bases). The length of the CDR3 is 18 residues. Germline loops: CDR1 MGHRA, CDR2 YSYEKL. Deletions cut 0 bases from V and 0 bases from J, with 15 bases between.

CDR3 nucleotides: TGTGCCAGCAGCCGTCTTCGAGCGGGAGGACGAGACGAGCAGTACTTC. Protein sequence: CASSRLRAGGRDEQYF. The chain uses TRBV5-6 and TRBJ2-7; 9 positions agree with TRBD2. This CDR3 contains 16 residues. CDR1 is SGHDT and CDR2 is YYEEEE in the germline V gene. The ends lost 4 bases at V and 5 bases at J; junction bases unmatched: 13.

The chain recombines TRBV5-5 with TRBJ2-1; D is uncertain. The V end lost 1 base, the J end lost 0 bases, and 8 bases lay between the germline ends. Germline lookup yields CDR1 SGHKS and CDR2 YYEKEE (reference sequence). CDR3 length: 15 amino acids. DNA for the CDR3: TGTGCCAGCAGCTTGTCCGGAAGCTCCTACAATGAGCAGTTCTTC. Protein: CASSLSGSSYNEQFF. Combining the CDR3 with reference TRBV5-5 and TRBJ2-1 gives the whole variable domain DAGVTQSPTHLIKTRGQQVTLRCSPISGHKSVSWYQQVLGQGPQFIFQYYEKEERGRGNFPDRFSARQFPNYSSELNVNALLLGDSALYLCASSLSGSSYNEQFFGPGTRLTVL.

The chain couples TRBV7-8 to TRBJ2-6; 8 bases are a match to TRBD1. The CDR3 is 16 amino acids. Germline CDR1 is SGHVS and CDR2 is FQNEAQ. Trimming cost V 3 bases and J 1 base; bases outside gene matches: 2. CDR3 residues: CASSFQGASGANVLTF. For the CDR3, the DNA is TGTGCCAGCAGCTTTCAGGGGGCGTCTGGGGCCAACGTCCTGACTTTC.

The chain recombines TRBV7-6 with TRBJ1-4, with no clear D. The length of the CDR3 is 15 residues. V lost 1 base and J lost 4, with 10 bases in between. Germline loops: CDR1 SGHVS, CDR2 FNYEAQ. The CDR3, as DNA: TGTGCCAGCAGCTTAGGTGGTCAGCTTAATGAAAAACTGTTTTTT. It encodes CASSLGGQLNEKLFF.